The present T cell receptor beta chain was sequenced within a study of T cell responses to AZD1222 COVID-19 vaccine. Here immunoSEQ multiplex PCR was the method, and the copy in TCRdb shows in-frame clones only, minus some. The sample shows approximately 150,000 clones, 90% of them seen only once. The CDR3 runs 17 residues. Trimming cost V 4 bases and J 6 bases, with 21 bases left between them. Germline values: CDR1 MDHEN, CDR2 SYDVKM. Findings and limits, study-wide: The donor cohort was predominantly white British with a female majority, and clonal diversity may have been underestimated. Baseline antibody screening turned up just six seropositive AZD1222 recipients. Researchers took repertoire samples only after the peak T cell response had come.

About this clone itself: Its antigen is unknown.

The chain links TRBV28 to TRBJ2-2; D might be TRBD1 or TRBD2, each matching 6 bases. Here the sequenced sample was peripheral blood, taken 28 days after the second AZD1222 dose. This receptor was identified in an adult who received the AZD1222 COVID-19 vaccine. CDR3: CASSSPGASPLAGELFF. The CDR3 region has the DNA TGTGCCAGCAGTTCACCGGGGGCCTCCCCGCTAGCCGGGGAGCTGTTTTTT.